The T cell receptor (beta chain) under discussion was sequenced for a study of ipilimumab plus nivolumab after autologous stem cell transplantation (dated by TCRdb to the early 2020s). As for the study more broadly: Trial patients received a median of about 5 ipilimumab doses and fewer than 10 nivolumab doses. The DLBCL cohort included primary refractory and relapsed disease, with 18-month progression-free survival of approximately 83% and 30% respectively. Patients in the trial were undergoing autologous transplant and had high-risk diffuse large B cell lymphoma, mature T cell lymphoma, or multiple myeloma. The intent-to-treat population of the trial consisted of approximately 35 patients. General conclusions and limits of the study: The authors stated that profiles of the T cell receptor repertoire, regulatory T cell phenotype and gut microbiota provided a biologic rationale for studying this approach further. The authors concluded that combined checkpoint inhibition appeared tolerable when used as consolidation after transplant.

About this clone: It lacks a known antigen. No base-level quality is on record; no much larger clone is a single base apart.

The library was obtained by the immunoSEQ multiplex PCR assay. TCRdb stores this immuneACCESS table with in-frame sequences only. Part of the clones is absent; in the studies checked, under half of the shortfall reflects unresolved V genes, and no reason is known for the rest. For this sample the table gives 15,000 to 20,000 clones, of which 65% to 85% were detected only once. The top ten hold around 6.8% of the sample. According to the germline V gene, CDR1 reads MNHEY and CDR2 reads SVGAGI. Counted from cysteine to phenylalanine, this CDR3 has 13 amino acids. The sequence is cut down to CDR3 DNA, 39 bases in frame from base 1. At the junction V is shortened by 8 bases and J by 2 bases; bases outside the gene matches: 3. Checkpoint therapy began 14 to 28 days after autologous transplant, with ipilimumab given at 1 mg/kg intravenously on day 1 of selected weeks. Nivolumab was given at 3 mg/kg intravenously on day 1 of weeks 1, 4, 7, 10, and every two weeks through week 26. The study was a Phase Ib clinical trial testing combined checkpoint inhibition with ipilimumab and nivolumab as consolidation after autologous stem cell transplantation.

Sequencing was performed on PBMCs, taken in a trial of ipilimumab plus nivolumab as post-transplant consolidation. Recombination joined TRBV6-5 with TRBJ2-7, with 10 middle bases fitting TRBD2. The receptor's source is a male donor with diffuse large B-cell lymphoma. The DNA is TGTGCCAGCTCTAGCGGGGGACCCTACGAGCAGTACTTC. Its protein reads: CASSSGGPYEQYF.